This T cell receptor (beta chain) is drawn from a study of cytomegalovirus exposure and HLA in healthy donors. This PCR relied on a set of 60 Vbeta primers and 13 Jbeta primers. Repertoires were generated with immunoSEQ multiplex PCR, while TCRdb's copy carries only in-frame clones and drops some. Among about 140,000 clones listed, roughly four fifths were seen once. Study-wide points: Most TCR beta V segments were productive about 90% or about 30% of the time in an earlier analysis.

Note on this clone: Its specificity is unknown.

Input material: PBMCs. The TCR originated in a woman aged 40 to 50 in good health and CMV-seronegative.

As DNA, the CDR3 is TGTGCCAGTACCCTCGGCGGGGGGGTCAATGAGCAGTTCTTC. This encodes CASTLGGGVNEQFF. This rearrangement joins TRBV19 to TRBJ2-1, with 9 bases matching TRBD2. The CDR3 spans 14 residues. Germline CDR1 and CDR2: LNHDA and SQIVND (reference sequence). V was pared by 7 bases and J by 6 bases, with 7 bases of the junction left unmatched.